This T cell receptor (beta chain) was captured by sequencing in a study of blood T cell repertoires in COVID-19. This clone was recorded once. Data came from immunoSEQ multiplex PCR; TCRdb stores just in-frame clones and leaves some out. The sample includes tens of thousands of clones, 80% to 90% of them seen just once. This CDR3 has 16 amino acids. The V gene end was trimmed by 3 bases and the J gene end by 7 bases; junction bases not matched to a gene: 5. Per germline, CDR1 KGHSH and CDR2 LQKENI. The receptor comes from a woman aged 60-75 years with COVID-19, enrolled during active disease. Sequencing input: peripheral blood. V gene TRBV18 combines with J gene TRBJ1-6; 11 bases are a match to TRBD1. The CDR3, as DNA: TGTGCCAGCTCACCCGGGACAGGGGGTACAAATTCACCCCTCCACTTT. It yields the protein CASSPGTGGTNSPLHF.